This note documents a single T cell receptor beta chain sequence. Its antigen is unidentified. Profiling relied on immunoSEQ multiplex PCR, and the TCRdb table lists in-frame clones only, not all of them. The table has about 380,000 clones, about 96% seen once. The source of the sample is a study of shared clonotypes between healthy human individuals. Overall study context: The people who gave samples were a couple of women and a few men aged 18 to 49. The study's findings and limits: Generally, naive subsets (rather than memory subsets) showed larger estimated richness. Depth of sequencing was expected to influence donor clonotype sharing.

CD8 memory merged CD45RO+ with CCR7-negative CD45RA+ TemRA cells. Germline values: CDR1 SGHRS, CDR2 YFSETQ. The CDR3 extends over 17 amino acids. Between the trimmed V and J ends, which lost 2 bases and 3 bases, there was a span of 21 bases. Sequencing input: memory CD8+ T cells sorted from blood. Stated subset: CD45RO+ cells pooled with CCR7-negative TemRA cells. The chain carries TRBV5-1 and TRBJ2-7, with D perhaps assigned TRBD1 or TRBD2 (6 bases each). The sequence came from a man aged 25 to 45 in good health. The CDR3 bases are TGCGCCAGCAGCTTACAGGGAGGAAGGGACTGGGGCTACGAGCAGTACTTC. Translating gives CASSLQGGRDWGYEQYF.